The entry below gives a single T cell receptor beta chain sequence along with its context. The antigen is not known. This entry comes from a study of cytomegalovirus exposure and HLA in healthy donors. Separation from the roughly 670-subject first cohort characterized the roughly 120-subject validation cohort, to which the donors belonged. Using immunoSEQ multiplex PCR, the repertoire was profiled, and TCRdb retains in-frame clones only, with some absent. The table shows 250,000 to 300,000 clones, with 70% to 90% occurring only once. Study-level findings and limits: There were under 200 TCR beta chains listed as cytomegalovirus-associated.

The clonotype comes from a woman under 30 in good health and CMV-seronegative. Source material: PBMCs.

CDR3 bases: TGTGCCAGCAGTTTAGGAGCGGCCGGAGACTATGGCTACACCTTC. Its protein is CASSLGAAGDYGYTF. J is TRBJ1-2 and V is TRBV28; D remains ambiguous. Germline values: CDR1 MDHEN, CDR2 SYDVKM. Deletions cut 2 bases from V and 3 bases from J, with 13 bases between. The CDR3 length is 15 residues.